This TCR beta chain was retrieved from a study of beta chain features in type 1 diabetes. Trimming cost V 2 bases and J 8 bases; bases outside gene matches: 0. The CDR3 extends over 14 amino acids. CDR1 is SGDLS, CDR2 YYNGEE, per germline. Study-wide results and limits: VDJ junctions in type 1 diabetes patients carried more deletions and fewer insertions.

This clone was picked up a small number of times. Its antigen is unidentified. Of the isolated RNA, all was reverse transcribed, and so the sequenced material was expressed TCRB transcripts. Sequenced by immunoSEQ multiplex PCR; TCRdb stores in-frame clones only, minus some. The table shows 150,000 or so clones, with about 10% occurring only once. The material sequenced was central memory CD4+ T cells from blood. The receptor was isolated from a man younger than 35 in good health. This chain connects TRBV9 to TRBJ2-1, with TRBD2 matching over 14 bases. The chain's CDR3 is CASSVTSGGDEQFF. CDR3 bases: TGTGCCAGCAGCGTGACTAGCGGGGGGGATGAGCAGTTCTTC.